The clone carrying this T cell receptor (beta chain) was seen many times. No antigen is known for it. The data stem from a study of CD8 T cells in ankylosing spondylitis. Whole-study results and caveats: Blood from ankylosing spondylitis patients appeared to carry a characteristic roughly 8-variant TCR beta motif. A number of the motif variants had already been described in reactive arthritis synovial fluid and blood. Disease-associated clones were reportedly significantly overrepresented in matched ankylosing spondylitis synovial fluid.

Losses at the gene ends were 5 bases for V and 2 bases for J; bases not matched to a gene: 12. Germline-derived CDR1 and CDR2 are SGHAT and FQDESV (reference sequence). This CDR3 is 19 amino acids long. The TCR beta libraries were generated through quantitative 5'-RACE incorporating molecular barcodes. From the 5' RACE reads, TCRdb called clonotypes with MiXCR, one entry per CDR3 protein. This sample has around 180,000 distinct CDR3 sequences, with 13% found just once. Specimen: blood, either unsorted or a sorted T cell fraction (not recorded which). The receptor's source is a female donor with ankylosing spondylitis or in good health (not recorded which). The chain joins TRBV11-1 to TRBJ2-1; 13 positions agree with TRBD2. CDR3 sequence (DNA): TGTGCCAGCAGCCCCCCCGCGGGACTAGCGGGGCTCCCCTACAATGAGCAGTTCTTC. It translates to CASSPPAGLAGLPYNEQFF.